Below, 31 T cell receptor beta chains from the same sample are listed, as sequenced in a study of blood T cell repertoires in COVID-19. The method was immunoSEQ multiplex PCR; TCRdb's version includes in-frame clones alone and lacks a portion of them. The table has more than 110,000 clones, about four fifths seen once. Sequencing was performed on peripheral blood. Source of these receptors: a woman of 80 years or more in a cohort sampled during active or convalescent COVID-19.

The V call is TRBV10-3, the J call TRBJ1-3; maybe TRBD1 (5 bases). The CDR3 is 13 amino acids. Germline V gene sequence: CDR1 ENHRY, CDR2 SYGVKD. Trimming took 0 bases from V and 11 from J, leaving 11 bases between them. CDR3 amino acids: CAISESGTKAIYF. The CDR3, as DNA: TGTGCCATCAGTGAGTCGGGGACTAAAGCCATATATTTT.

The CDR3 sequence is CASSKRGGGYNEQFF. The CDR3 nucleotides are TGTGCCAGCAGTAAACGGGGCGGGGGATACAATGAGCAGTTCTTC. The V and J genes are TRBV9 and TRBJ2-1, with 7 bases lining up with TRBD2. Germline V gene lookup returns CDR1 SGDLS and CDR2 YYNGEE. There are 15 residues in the CDR3. The V and J ends lost 5 bases and 4 bases, in that order; junction bases with no gene match: 9.

The rearrangement uses TRBV27 and TRBJ2-7; possibly TRBD2 for D (5 bases). CDR3 length: 13 amino acids. Trimming took 3 bases from V and 4 from J, leaving 10 bases between them. The germline V gene has CDR1 MNHEY and CDR2 SMNVEV (reference sequence). CDR3 DNA: TGTGCCAGCAGTTTGAGGGCCTTTTACGAGCAGTACTTC. The encoded protein is CASSLRAFYEQYF.

This clone was detected only once. Other DNA sequences in this sample translate to the same CDR3. The V and J genes are TRBV7-9 and TRBJ2-5; the D gene is possibly TRBD2 (5 bases). The germline gives CDR1 SEHNR, CDR2 FQNEAQ (reference sequence). The V end lost 1 base, the J end lost 2 bases, and 5 bases lay between the germline ends. The CDR3 totals 13 residues. CDR3 DNA sequence: TGTGCCAGCAGCTTAGGACTACAAGAGACCCAGTACTTC. Amino acids: CASSLGLQETQYF.

J is TRBJ2-2 and V is TRBV7-9; tentative D call: TRBD1 (5 bases). Trimming took off 1 base at V and 6 bases at J, with 6 bases between the two ends. Germline V lookup: CDR1 SEHNR, CDR2 FQNEAQ (reference sequence). There are 13 residues in the CDR3. The CDR3 DNA reads as TGTGCCAGCAGCTTAGTGGGGCCCGGGGAGCTGTTTTTT. Residues: CASSLVGPGELFF. The full variable domain, its missing parts supplied by reference TRBV7-9 and TRBJ2-2, is DTGVSQNPRHKITKRGQNVTFRCDPISEHNRLYWYRQTLGQGPEFLTYFQNEAQLEKSRLLSDRFSAERPKGSFSTLEIQRTEQGDSAMYLCASSLVGPGELFFGEGSRLTVL.

The chain employs TRBV6-5 and TRBJ2-5, with a possible D match to TRBD1 (6 bases). In germline, CDR1 is MNHEY, CDR2 SVGAGI. This CDR3 is built from 15 residues. With 5 bases removed from V and 2 bases from J, the gap between germline ends came to 15 bases. This CDR3 is CASSTPGHAQETQYF. The CDR3 DNA is TGTGCCAGCAGTACACCGGGACACGCTCAAGAGACCCAGTACTTC.

J is TRBJ1-1 and V is TRBV7-2, with 7 nucleotides matching TRBD1. With 2 bases clipped from V and 1 base from J, the junction kept 7 bases outside the gene matches. The CDR3 length is 16 residues. The germline V gene has CDR1 SGHTA and CDR2 FQGNSA. CDR3 sequence reads: CASSLSRGRSNTEAFF. The CDR3 DNA sequence: TGTGCCAGCAGCTTATCGAGGGGGCGATCGAACACTGAAGCTTTCTTT.

This clone was observed a handful of times. V gene TRBV4-1 combines with J gene TRBJ2-1; 7 nucleotides agree with TRBD1. This CDR3 contains 17 residues. From germline, CDR1 is MGHRA and CDR2 YSYEKL. V lost 8 bases to trimming and J lost 4 bases; unmatched junction nucleotides: 17. Here the CDR3 reads CASRYDLRQGLYNEQFF. The DNA for the CDR3 is TGCGCCAGCCGCTATGACCTAAGACAGGGATTATACAATGAGCAGTTCTTC.

V is TRBV2 and J is TRBJ1-1; 11 bases are shared with TRBD1. Germline values: CDR1 SNHLY, CDR2 FYNNEI. Losses at the gene ends were 4 bases for V and 11 bases for J; bases not matched to a gene: 6. This CDR3 has 13 amino acids. CDR3 loop: CASSARDRGAAFF. CDR3 nucleotides: TGTGCCAGCAGTGCCCGGGACAGGGGGGCGGCTTTCTTT.

This rearrangement joins TRBV5-1 to TRBJ2-5, with TRBD2 matching 8 bases. This CDR3 comprises 17 residues. CDR1 and CDR2 from the germline V gene are SGHRS and YFSETQ. Trimming at V came to 6 bases and at J to 5 bases, leaving 18 bases not matched to a gene. CDR3 amino acids: CASNKGRTSRTQETQYF. In DNA form, the CDR3 reads TGCGCCAGCAACAAAGGCCGGACTAGCAGAACCCAGGAGACCCAGTACTTC.

The CDR3 DNA reads as TGCGCCAGCAGCTTGCGACAGCGGGGCCTCGACGAAAAACTGTTTTTT. Translating gives CASSLRQRGLDEKLFF. The gene calls are TRBV5-1 and TRBJ1-4; perhaps TRBD1 as D (5 bases). V dropped 1 base and J dropped 8 bases, with 18 bases sitting between them. Germline V CDR1 and CDR2: SGHRS, YFSETQ. This CDR3 region has 16 residues.

This clone has just one count. The rearrangement uses TRBV3-1 (or the pseudogene TRBV3-2) and TRBJ1-1, with TRBD1 matching 8 bases. The trim removed 6 bases at V and 3 bases at J, leaving 6 bases unmatched. The CDR3 runs 14 residues. The germline CDR1 and CDR2 sequences are LGHDT and YNNKEL (reference sequence). In nucleotides, the CDR3 is TGTGCCAGCAGAGACAGGGGCGAAGACACTGAAGCTTTCTTT. This gives the protein CASRDRGEDTEAFF.

This clone was detected once. The chain has TRBV6-5 and TRBJ1-2, with D possibly being TRBD1 (5 bases). The CDR3 loop spans 11 amino acids. V dropped 8 bases and J dropped 8 bases, with 12 bases sitting between them. Germline loops: CDR1 MNHEY, CDR2 SVGAGI. The CDR3 nucleotides are TGTGCCAGCGCTCGGGGGAACGGCTACACCTTC. It translates to CASARGNGYTF.

The CDR3 nucleotides are TGTGCCAGCAGTTACCTCCCGCCCCCCGGGGACACAGATACGCAGTATTTT. Translating gives CASSYLPPPGDTDTQYF. The J gene is TRBJ2-3, the V gene TRBV6-2 or TRBV6-3, with D perhaps matching TRBD2 (5 bases). Germline V gives CDR1 MNHEY, CDR2 SVGEGT. The CDR3 has 17 amino acids. The V gene lost 2 bases and the J gene lost 2 bases, with 17 bases spanning the gap.

This chain uses TRBV28 with TRBJ2-3; a weak D match, TRBD1 (6 bases). V was cut by 8 bases and J by 3 bases, with 12 bases left in between. CDR3 length: 13 residues. Per the germline V gene, CDR1 is MDHEN and CDR2 is SYDVKM. The CDR3 sequence is CASQTRGTDTQYF. For the CDR3, the DNA is TGTGCCAGCCAAACGAGGGGGACAGATACGCAGTATTTT.

The CDR3 sequence: CASSSRLAGSSYEQYF. The CDR3 DNA follows: TGTGCCAGTAGTTCGCGACTAGCGGGGAGCTCCTACGAGCAGTACTTC. The chain combines TRBV19 with TRBJ2-7; 11 nucleotides align to TRBD2. J gave up 0 bases and V 5 bases, and 6 bases lay outside the gene matches. This CDR3 is built from 16 residues. Germline CDR1 and CDR2: LNHDA and SQIVND (reference sequence).

CDR3 sequence (DNA): TGTGCCAGTAGCCGGGACAGGGGCTTCGCAAACACCATATATTTT. Translation gives CASSRDRGFANTIYF. The rearrangement links TRBV19 to TRBJ1-3; 10 bases map to TRBD1. This CDR3 is built from 15 residues. Germline lookup yields CDR1 LNHDA and CDR2 SQIVND (reference sequence). The V segment lost 6 bases and the J segment 6 bases; nucleotides outside the gene matches: 8.

The chain carries TRBV2 and TRBJ2-7, with 12 nucleotides matching TRBD1. The V and J ends lost 6 bases and 1 base, in that order; junction bases with no gene match: 7. Looked up from germline, CDR1 is SNHLY and CDR2 is FYNNEI. The CDR3 length is 16 residues. The CDR3 sequence: CASRDPGQGASYEQYF. The CDR3 DNA reads as TGTGCCAGCAGGGATCCGGGACAGGGGGCATCCTACGAGCAGTACTTC.

The chain uses TRBV19 and TRBJ2-4; D remains ambiguous. This CDR3 comprises 12 residues. Germline V CDR1 and CDR2: LNHDA, SQIVND (reference sequence). Trimming took off 3 bases at V and 6 bases at J, with 6 bases between the two ends. For the CDR3, the DNA is TGTGCCAGTAGTATTAGTAGAAACATTCAGTACTTC. Its translation is CASSISRNIQYF.

This sequence joins TRBV27 and TRBJ1-5; D unclear. Germline V gene lookup returns CDR1 MNHEY and CDR2 SMNVEV (reference sequence). This CDR3 comprises 12 residues. Deletions cut 3 bases from V and 3 bases from J, with 3 bases between. Here the CDR3 reads CASSFYNQPQHF. As DNA, the CDR3 is TGTGCCAGCAGTTTCTACAATCAGCCCCAGCATTTT.

The V call is TRBV18, the J call TRBJ1-4; D is unclear. The V gene's germline CDR1 is KGHSH and CDR2 LQKENI. The CDR3 loop spans 13 amino acids. DNA of the CDR3: TGTGCATCCCGGGAGGCAACTAATGAAAAACTGTTTTTT. It encodes CASREATNEKLFF. The complete variable domain, with remaining parts taken from reference TRBV18 and TRBJ1-4, reads NAGVMQNPRHLVRRRGQEARLRCSPMKGHSHVYWYRQLPEEGLKFMVYLQKENIIDESGMPKERFSAEFPKEGPSILRIQQVVRGDSAAYFCASREATNEKLFFGSGTQLSVL.

This chain joins TRBV27 and TRBJ1-1; D is uncertain. The germline gives CDR1 MNHEY, CDR2 SMNVEV (reference sequence). V gave up 2 bases and J gave up 1 base, with 14 bases separating them. The CDR3 spans 16 residues. CDR3 nucleotide sequence: TGTGCCAGCAGTTTAATGATGGGCCTGGGGAACACTGAAGCTTTCTTT. This sequence encodes CASSLMMGLGNTEAFF.

This clone has just a few counts. The V call is TRBV28, the J call TRBJ1-6; D gene uncertain. The CDR3 contains 14 residues. V lost 3 bases and J 7 bases, leaving 10 bases between the germline ends. The germline V gene has CDR1 MDHEN and CDR2 SYDVKM. CDR3 bases: TGTGCCAGCAGTTTGCGGTTGTTCAATTCACCCCTCCACTTT. This encodes CASSLRLFNSPLHF. The variable domain in full, completed from reference TRBV28 and TRBJ1-6, reads DVKVTQSSRYLVKRTGEKVFLECVQDMDHENMFWYRQDPGLGLRLIYFSYDVKMKEKGDIPEGYSVSREKKERFSLILESASTNQTSMYLCASSLRLFNSPLHFGNGTRLTVT.

This sequence joins TRBV7-9 and TRBJ1-1; D is perhaps TRBD1 (5 bases). The CDR3 loop spans 15 amino acids. Trimming took off 4 bases at V and 3 bases at J, with 15 bases between the two ends. Per germline, CDR1 SEHNR and CDR2 FQNEAQ (reference sequence). The CDR3 protein is CASSSYLTGDTEAFF. CDR3 nucleotide sequence: TGTGCCAGCAGCTCGTATCTCACAGGAGACACTGAAGCTTTCTTT.

The CDR3 loop is CASSLAGTGVGTYGYTF. The DNA for the CDR3 is TGTGCCAGCAGCTTAGCGGGGACAGGGGTTGGGACCTATGGCTACACCTTC. The J gene is TRBJ1-2, the V gene TRBV7-2; 10 bases are a match to TRBD1. CDR1 and CDR2 (germline): SGHTA, FQGNSA. Unmatched junction bases numbered 8, after V lost 0 bases and J lost 4 bases. The CDR3 spans 17 residues.

J is TRBJ2-5 and V is TRBV11-2, with TRBD1 identical over 10 bases. This CDR3 has 17 amino acids. Germline trimming cut 3 bases from V and 4 bases from J; bases unmatched to any gene: 11. Germline V gives CDR1 SGHAT, CDR2 FQNNGV. The CDR3 loop reads CASSFYLGQGIRETQYF. As DNA, the CDR3 is TGTGCCAGCAGCTTTTATTTGGGACAGGGGATCAGAGAGACCCAGTACTTC.

The chain recombines TRBV27 with TRBJ2-1, with TRBD2 as a possible D gene (5 bases). Germline assignment: CDR1 MNHEY and CDR2 SMNVEV (reference sequence). The CDR3 contains 16 residues. Trimming took 4 bases from V and 6 from J, leaving 19 bases between them. As DNA, the CDR3 is TGTGCCAGCAGTTCCCCTCGCAACGCTGGAGGCAATGAGCAGTTCTTC. Translation: CASSSPRNAGGNEQFF.

The rearrangement joins TRBV3-1 (or the pseudogene TRBV3-2) to TRBJ2-7; perhaps TRBD2 as D (6 bases). Germline V gives CDR1 LGHDT, CDR2 YNNKEL (reference sequence). Deletions cut 0 bases from V and 10 bases from J, with 13 bases between. CDR3 size: 13 residues. CDR3 sequence: CASSQDWRGEQYV. The CDR3 coding sequence is TGTGCCAGCAGCCAAGATTGGAGGGGCGAACAGTACGTC.

The chain uses TRBV3-1 (or the pseudogene TRBV3-2) and TRBJ1-2; the match to TRBD1 covers 12 bases. V lost 3 bases, J lost 5 bases, and 4 bases stayed unmatched. From germline, CDR1 is LGHDT and CDR2 YNNKEL (reference sequence). CDR3 length: 15 residues. This chain's CDR3 is CASSQGDRGRYGYTF. In DNA form, the CDR3 reads TGTGCCAGCAGCCAGGGGGACAGGGGGCGTTATGGCTACACCTTC.

The chain is built from TRBV5-1 and TRBJ2-3; a possible D gene is TRBD2 (6 bases). The V and J ends lost 4 bases and 0 bases respectively, with 18 bases between them. Germline V CDR1 and CDR2: SGHRS, YFSETQ. The CDR3 spans 17 residues. The CDR3 nucleotides are TGCGCCAGCAGCGGGGGGAGGTTGTTGGTTAGCACAGATACGCAGTATTTT. Protein: CASSGGRLLVSTDTQYF. Combining the CDR3 with reference TRBV5-1 and TRBJ2-3 gives the whole variable domain KAGVTQTPRYLIKTRGQQVTLSCSPISGHRSVSWYQQTPGQGLQFLFEYFSETQRNKGNFPGRFSGRQFSNSRSEMNVSTLELGDSALYLCASSGGRLLVSTDTQYFGPGTRLTVL.

The chain joins TRBV7-9 to TRBJ2-1; a weak D match, TRBD2 (7 bases). V was clipped by 7 bases and J by 7 bases, with 23 bases between them. Germline lookup yields CDR1 SEHNR and CDR2 FQNEAQ (reference sequence). CDR3 length equals 16 residues. Here the CDR3 DNA reads TGTGCCAGCAAACCCCGCGGGGGACCGAGGGGGAATGAGCAGTTCTTC. It yields the protein CASKPRGGPRGNEQFF.